This is a list of T cell receptor beta chains from one sample in a study of technical replicates of blood from four donors. Method: immunoSEQ multiplex PCR; TCRdb's copy keeps in-frame clones and lacks some. The table includes 95,000 to 100,000 clones, approximately 94% detected once. Sequenced: T cells isolated from PBMCs. The receptors stem from a human donor in good health. CDR3s include the opening cysteine and the closing phenylalanine or tryptophan. A D gene is named only where the DNA matches it firmly. The size of a clone is reported for some rows only, either as once, few or many, or as a class for expanded clones.

>once|TRBV4-1|15|TRBJ2-7|TRBD2
CASSDAGLAGDEQYF
TGCGCCAGCAGCGACGCAGGACTAGCGGGAGACGAGCAGTACTTC
>many|TRBV4-1|17|TRBJ2-1|TRBD2
CASSQGTSGSSYNEQFF
TGCGCCAGCAGCCAAGGGACTAGCGGGAGTTCCTACAATGAGCAGTTCTTC
>-|TRBV2|13|TRBJ1-6|-
CASSGREDSPLHF
TGTGCCAGCAGTGGGAGGGAGGATTCACCCCTCCACTTT
>-|TRBV4-1|17|TRBJ2-3|-
CASSQRVGADPWDTQYF
TGCGCCAGCAGCCAAAGAGTCGGAGCGGACCCGTGGGATACGCAGTATTTT
>-|TRBV30|15|TRBJ1-1|-
CAWSVLPGANTEAFF
TGTGCCTGGAGTGTACTCCCAGGGGCGAACACTGAAGCTTTCTTT
>-|TRBV19|14|TRBJ1-2|-
CATSKEGADYGYTF
TGTGCCACCAGTAAGGAAGGGGCTGACTATGGCTACACCTTC
>-|TRBV2|15|TRBJ1-2|TRBD1
CASTKVTGGVGGYTF
TGTGCCAGCACGAAGGTTACAGGGGGCGTAGGTGGCTACACCTTC
>-|TRBV5-1|13|TRBJ2-5|-
CAGASGPGETQYF
TGCGCCGGAGCCAGCGGGCCCGGGGAGACCCAGTACTTC
>-|TRBV5-1|12|TRBJ1-1|-
CASSLGQGEAFF
TGCGCCAGCAGCTTGGGACAAGGTGAAGCTTTCTTT
>-|TRBV2|14|TRBJ1-1|TRBD1
CASGLGQGVTEAFF
TGTGCCAGCGGCCTGGGACAGGGGGTCACTGAAGCTTTCTTT
>-|TRBV27|14|TRBJ2-5|-
CASSFVGRRQTQYF
TGTGCCAGCAGTTTTGTGGGGAGGAGGCAGACCCAGTACTTC
>-|TRBV5-1|16|TRBJ2-7|TRBD1
CASSPAGTGGTYEQYF
TGCGCCAGCAGCCCAGCCGGGACAGGGGGGACCTACGAGCAGTACTTC
>-|TRBV25-1|14|TRBJ2-7|-
CASSDSVRGHEQYF
TGTGCCAGCAGTGACTCTGTCAGGGGACACGAGCAGTACTTC
>-|TRBV7-8|14|TRBJ2-1|TRBD2
CASSLRGGAREQFF
TGTGCCAGCAGCTTACGCGGGGGGGCCCGGGAGCAGTTCTTC
>-|TRBV11-3|16|TRBJ2-5|-
CASSIRAEGACETQYF
TGTGCCAGCAGCATCCGGGCGGAGGGGGCTTGCGAGACCCAGTACTTC
>once|TRBV6-4|14|TRBJ1-6|TRBD1
CASSERDSGSPLHF
TGTGCCAGCAGTGAAAGGGACAGTGGCTCACCCCTCCACTTT